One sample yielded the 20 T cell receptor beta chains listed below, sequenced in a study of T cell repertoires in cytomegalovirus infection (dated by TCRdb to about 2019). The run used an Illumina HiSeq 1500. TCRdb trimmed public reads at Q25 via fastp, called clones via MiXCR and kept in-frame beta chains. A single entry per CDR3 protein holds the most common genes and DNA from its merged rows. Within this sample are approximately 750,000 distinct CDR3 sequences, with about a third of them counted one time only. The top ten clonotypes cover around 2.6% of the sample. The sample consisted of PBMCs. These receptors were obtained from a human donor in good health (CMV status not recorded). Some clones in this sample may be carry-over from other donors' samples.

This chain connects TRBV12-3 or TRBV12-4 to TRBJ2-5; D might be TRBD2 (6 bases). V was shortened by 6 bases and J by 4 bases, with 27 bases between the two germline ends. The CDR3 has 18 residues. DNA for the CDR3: TGTGCCAGCAGCCGCCATGCGGTCGCGGGACTTGTTAGAGAGACCCAGTACTTC. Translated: CASSRHAVAGLVRETQYF.

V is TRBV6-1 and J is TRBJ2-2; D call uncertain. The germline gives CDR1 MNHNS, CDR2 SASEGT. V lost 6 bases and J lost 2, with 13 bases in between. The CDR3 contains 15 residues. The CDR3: CASRMDEKNTGELFF. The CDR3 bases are TGTGCCAGCAGAATGGACGAGAAAAACACCGGGGAGCTGTTTTTT.

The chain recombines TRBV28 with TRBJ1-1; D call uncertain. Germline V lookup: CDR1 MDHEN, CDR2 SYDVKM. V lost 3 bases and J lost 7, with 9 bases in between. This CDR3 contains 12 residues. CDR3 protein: CASSLSLGEAFF. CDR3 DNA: TGTGCCAGCAGTTTGAGTTTGGGTGAAGCTTTCTTT.

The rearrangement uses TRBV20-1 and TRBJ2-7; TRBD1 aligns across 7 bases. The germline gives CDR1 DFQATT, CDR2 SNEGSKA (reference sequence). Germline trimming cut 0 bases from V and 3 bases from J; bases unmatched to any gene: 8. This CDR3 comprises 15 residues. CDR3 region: CSARDSRTGFYEQYF. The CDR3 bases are TGCAGTGCTAGAGACAGCCGGACAGGCTTCTACGAGCAGTACTTC.

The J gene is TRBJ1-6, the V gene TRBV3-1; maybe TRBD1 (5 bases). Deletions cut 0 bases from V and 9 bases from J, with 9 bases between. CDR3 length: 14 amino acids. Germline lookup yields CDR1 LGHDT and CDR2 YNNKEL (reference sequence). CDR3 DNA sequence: TGTGCCAGCAGCCAAGATCCAGGGTTTTCACCCCTCCACTTT. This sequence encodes CASSQDPGFSPLHF.

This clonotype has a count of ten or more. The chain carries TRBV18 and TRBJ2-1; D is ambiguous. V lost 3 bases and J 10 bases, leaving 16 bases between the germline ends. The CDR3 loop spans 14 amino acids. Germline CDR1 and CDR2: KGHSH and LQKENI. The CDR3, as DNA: TGTGCCAGCTCACCTAAAGATGGAACTTTAGAGCAGTTCTTC. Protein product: CASSPKDGTLEQFF. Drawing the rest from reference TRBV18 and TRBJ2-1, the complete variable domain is NAGVMQNPRHLVRRRGQEARLRCSPMKGHSHVYWYRQLPEEGLKFMVYLQKENIIDESGMPKERFSAEFPKEGPSILRIQQVVRGDSAAYFCASSPKDGTLEQFFGPGTRLTVL.

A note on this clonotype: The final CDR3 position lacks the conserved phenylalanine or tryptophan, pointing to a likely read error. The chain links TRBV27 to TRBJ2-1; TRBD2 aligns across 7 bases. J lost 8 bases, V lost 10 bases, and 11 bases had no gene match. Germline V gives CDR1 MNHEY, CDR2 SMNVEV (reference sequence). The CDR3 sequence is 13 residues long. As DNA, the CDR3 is TGTGCCACCATGGGGGGAGGGGTGCATGAGCAGTTCTTA. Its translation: CATMGGGVHEQFL.

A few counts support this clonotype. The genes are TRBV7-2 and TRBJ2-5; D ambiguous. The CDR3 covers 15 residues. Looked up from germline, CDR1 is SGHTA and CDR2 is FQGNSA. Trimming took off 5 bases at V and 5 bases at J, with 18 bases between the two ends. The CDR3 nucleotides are TGTGCCAGCAGCGATAACAACCCGGGTAGGGAGACCCAGTACTTC. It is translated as CASSDNNPGRETQYF.

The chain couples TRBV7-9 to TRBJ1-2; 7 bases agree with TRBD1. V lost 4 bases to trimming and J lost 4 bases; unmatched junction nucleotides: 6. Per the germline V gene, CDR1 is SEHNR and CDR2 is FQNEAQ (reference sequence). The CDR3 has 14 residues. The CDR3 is CASSSADRFYGYTF. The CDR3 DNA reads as TGTGCCAGCAGCTCGGCGGACAGGTTCTATGGCTACACCTTC.

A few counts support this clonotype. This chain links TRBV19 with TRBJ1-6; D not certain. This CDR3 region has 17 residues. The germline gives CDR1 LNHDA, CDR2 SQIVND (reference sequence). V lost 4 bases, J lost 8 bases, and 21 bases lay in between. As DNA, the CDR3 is TGTGCCAGTAGTAGGGTTCCGATAACGGATCCTTATTCACCCCTCCACTTT. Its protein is CASSRVPITDPYSPLHF. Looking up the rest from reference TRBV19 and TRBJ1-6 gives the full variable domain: DGGITQSPKYLFRKEGQNVTLSCEQNLNHDAMYWYRQDPGQGLRLIYYSQIVNDFQKGDIAEGYSVSREKKESFPLTVTSAQKNPTAFYLCASSRVPITDPYSPLHFGNGTRLTVT.

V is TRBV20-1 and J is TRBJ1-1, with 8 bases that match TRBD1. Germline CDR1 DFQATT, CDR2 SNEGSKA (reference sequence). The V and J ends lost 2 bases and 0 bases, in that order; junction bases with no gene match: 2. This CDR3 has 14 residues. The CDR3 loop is CSARPGGLNTEAFF. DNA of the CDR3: TGCAGTGCTAGACCAGGGGGCCTGAACACTGAAGCTTTCTTT.

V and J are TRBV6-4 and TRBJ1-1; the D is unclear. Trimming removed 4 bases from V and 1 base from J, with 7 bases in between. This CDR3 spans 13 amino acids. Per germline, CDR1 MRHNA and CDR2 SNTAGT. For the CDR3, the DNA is TGTGCCAGCAGTGCAGCAGAGAACACTGAAGCTTTCTTT. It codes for CASSAAENTEAFF.

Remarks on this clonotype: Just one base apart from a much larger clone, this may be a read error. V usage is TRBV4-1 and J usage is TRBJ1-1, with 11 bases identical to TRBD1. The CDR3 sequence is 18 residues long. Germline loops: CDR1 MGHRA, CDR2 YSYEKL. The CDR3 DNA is TGCGCCAGCAGCCAAGTCGGGGGGACAGGGGGGTTCTCTGTGGAAGCTTTATTT. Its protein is CASSQVGGTGGFSVEALF.

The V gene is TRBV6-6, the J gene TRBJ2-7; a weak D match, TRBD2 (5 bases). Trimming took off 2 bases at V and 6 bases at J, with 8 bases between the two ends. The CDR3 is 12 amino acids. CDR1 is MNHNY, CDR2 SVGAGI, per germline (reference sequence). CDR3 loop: CASSYPEGEQYF. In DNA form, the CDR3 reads TGTGCCAGCAGTTACCCCGAGGGCGAGCAGTACTTC.

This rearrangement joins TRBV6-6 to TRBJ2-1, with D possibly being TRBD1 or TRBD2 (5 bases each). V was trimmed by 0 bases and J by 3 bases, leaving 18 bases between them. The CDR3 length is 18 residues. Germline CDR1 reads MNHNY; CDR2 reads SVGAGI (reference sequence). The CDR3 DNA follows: TGTGCCAGCAGTTACTCGTGGGACGCGGGTTGGGACTACAATGAGCAGTTCTTC. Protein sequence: CASSYSWDAGWDYNEQFF.

The CDR3 reads CASSGGTGYTF. The CDR3 region has the DNA TGTGCCAGCAGCGGGGGAACGGGCTACACCTTC. V usage is TRBV25-1 and J usage is TRBJ1-2; weak D call: TRBD1 (5 bases). From germline, CDR1 is MGHDK and CDR2 SYGVNS. The CDR3 spans 11 residues. V lost 6 bases, J lost 8 bases, and 10 bases lay in between.

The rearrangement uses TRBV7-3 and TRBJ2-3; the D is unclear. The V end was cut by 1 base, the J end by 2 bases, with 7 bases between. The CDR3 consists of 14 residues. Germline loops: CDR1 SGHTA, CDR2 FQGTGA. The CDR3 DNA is TGTGCCAGCAGCTTAATCGGTATCACAGATACGCAGTATTTT. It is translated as CASSLIGITDTQYF.

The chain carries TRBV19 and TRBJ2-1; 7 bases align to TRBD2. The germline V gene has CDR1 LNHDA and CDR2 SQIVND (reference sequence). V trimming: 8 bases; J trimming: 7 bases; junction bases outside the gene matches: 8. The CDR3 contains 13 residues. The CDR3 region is CASSGGGYNEQFF. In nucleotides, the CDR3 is TGTGCCAGTTCGGGGGGTGGCTATAATGAGCAGTTCTTC.

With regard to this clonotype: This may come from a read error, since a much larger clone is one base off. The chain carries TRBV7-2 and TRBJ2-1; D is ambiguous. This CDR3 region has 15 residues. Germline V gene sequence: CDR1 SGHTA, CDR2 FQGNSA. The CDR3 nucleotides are TGTGCCAGCAGCTCCCAGCCGAGCTCCTACAGTGAGCAGTTCTTC. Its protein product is CASSSQPSSYSEQFF.

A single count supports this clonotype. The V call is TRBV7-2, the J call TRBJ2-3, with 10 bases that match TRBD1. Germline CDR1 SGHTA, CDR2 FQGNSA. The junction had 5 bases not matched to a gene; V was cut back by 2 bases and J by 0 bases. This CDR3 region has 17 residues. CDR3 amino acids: CASSLMGTGASTDTQYF. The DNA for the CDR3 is TGTGCCAGCAGCTTAATGGGGACAGGGGCTAGCACAGATACGCAGTATTTT.